This T cell receptor beta chain comes out of a study of T cells in Graves' hyperthyroidism and ophthalmopathy. General study results and limits: Before onset, ophthalmopathy was predicted by the model a median approximately 6.6 months earlier.

With 6 bases clipped from V and 8 bases from J, the junction kept 10 bases outside the gene matches. In germline, CDR1 is LNHNV, CDR2 YYDKDF (reference sequence). This CDR3 is 14 amino acids long. Using RNA transcripts as the source, TCR beta CDR3 regions were amplified. In the first-round RT-PCR of the TCR CDR3, the HTBI primer set was used. TCRdb re-derived calls from the multiplex PCR reads in MiXCR, one entry per CDR3 protein. The sample has about 640,000 distinct CDR3 sequences, around 20% seen once. Exclusion of patients followed from uncontrolled infection, other autoimmune disease, pregnancy or lactation. This clonotype has more than one count but fewer than ten. Its antigen remains unknown.

The TCR originated in a young man with Graves' ophthalmopathy. This chain uses TRBV15 with TRBJ2-1; the match to TRBD2 covers 7 bases. Specimen: blood. The DNA of the CDR3 is TGTGCCACCAGTCAACCGGGACTACCGTATGAGCAGTTCTTC. Translated: CATSQPGLPYEQFF. Supplemented by reference TRBV15 and TRBJ2-1, the full variable domain reads DAMVIQNPRYQVTQFGKPVTLSCSQTLNHNVMYWYQQKSSQAPKLLFHYYDKDFNNEADTPDNFQSRRPNTSFCFLDIRSPGLGDTAMYLCATSQPGLPYEQFFGPGTRLTVL.